Sequencing of this TCR beta chain was carried out in a study of blood T cell repertoires in COVID-19. Study as a whole: T cells, B-cell-depleted T cells, or PBMCs supplied cDNA or gDNA.

Only in-frame clones appear in the TCRdb table, and some are missing; sequencing was by immunoSEQ multiplex PCR. Here the sample spans about 130,000 clones, about 80% being singletons. This CDR3 has 16 residues. The V and J ends lost 3 bases and 1 base respectively, with 16 bases between them. From germline, CDR1 is SGHDT and CDR2 YYEEEE. Sequencing was carried out using peripheral blood. The receptor was isolated from an elderly woman with acute or convalescent COVID-19. The chain uses TRBV5-6 and TRBJ1-1; perhaps TRBD1 as D (5 bases). The CDR3, as DNA: TGTGCCAGCAGCTCTTTCGGTCAGGGTCGGAACACTGAAGCTTTCTTT. It yields the protein CASSSFGQGRNTEAFF.